Shown below are 8 T cell receptor beta chains from a single sample sequenced in a study of graft-versus-host responses after intestinal transplantation. Clones were read by immunoSEQ multiplex PCR, and TCRdb kept only the in-frame ones, dropping some. The table has under 45,000 clones, approximately 95% seen once. The sequencing here drew on PBMCs, taken 700 to 850 days after intestinal transplantation. The receptors here all came from a human patient who received an intestinal transplant, so some T cells may come from the graft donor.

The chain carries TRBV15 and TRBJ1-2; no clear D gene. V dropped 0 bases and J dropped 6 bases, with 14 bases sitting between them. Per germline, CDR1 LNHNV and CDR2 YYDKDF (reference sequence). The CDR3 has 15 amino acids. For the CDR3, the DNA is TGTGCCACCAGCAGAGAGCGCCCCTCGAGGGATGGCTACACCTTC. This codes for CATSRERPSRDGYTF. The variable domain in full, with the rest retrieved from reference TRBV15 and TRBJ1-2, is DAMVIQNPRYQVTQFGKPVTLSCSQTLNHNVMYWYQQKSSQAPKLLFHYYDKDFNNEADTPDNFQSRRPNTSFCFLDIRSPGLGDTAMYLCATSRERPSRDGYTFGSGTRLTVV.

The J gene is TRBJ2-2, the V gene TRBV9; 10 bases map to TRBD1. In germline, CDR1 is SGDLS, CDR2 YYNGEE. The CDR3 length is 16 residues. The J segment lost 4 bases and the V segment lost 4 bases, leaving 7 bases of the junction unmatched. CDR3 bases: TGTGCCAGCAGCATGGACTGGGACAGGGGCACCGGGGAGCTGTTTTTT. Translated, it gives CASSMDWDRGTGELFF.

The rearrangement links TRBV6-5 to TRBJ2-1, with 7 bases fitting TRBD2. The CDR3 spans 16 residues. The germline V gene encodes CDR1 MNHEY and CDR2 SVGAGI. The V segment lost 2 bases and the J segment 2 bases; nucleotides outside the gene matches: 6. The CDR3 here is CASSYGGRGPYNEQFF. In DNA form, the CDR3 reads TGTGCCAGCAGTTACGGGGGGAGGGGTCCCTACAATGAGCAGTTCTTC.

V gene TRBV27 combines with J gene TRBJ2-5; D tentatively fits TRBD1 or TRBD2 (5 bases each). The better agreement between TRBJ2-7 and the DNA end casts doubt on the J call. This CDR3 contains 14 residues. Germline V gene sequence: CDR1 MNHEY, CDR2 SMNVEV (reference sequence). The CDR3 DNA sequence: TGTGCCAGCAGTTTGGGGGACCGAGGATACGAGCAGTACTTC. Protein: CASSLGDRGYEQYF.

The chain carries TRBV7-9 and TRBJ1-2; D possibly corresponds to TRBD1 (5 bases). V lost 1 base, J lost 4 bases, and 10 bases lay in between. Per the germline V gene, CDR1 is SEHNR and CDR2 is FQNEAQ (reference sequence). This CDR3 is built from 14 residues. CDR3 nucleotide sequence: TGTGCCAGCAGCTTAGTGGGGCAGTCCTATGGCTACACCTTC. It specifies CASSLVGQSYGYTF.

The chain has TRBV2 and TRBJ2-5, with a possible D match to TRBD2 (6 bases). V lost 9 bases to trimming and J lost 3 bases, with 17 bases between them. The CDR3 runs to 14 residues. The germline V gene has CDR1 SNHLY and CDR2 FYNNEI. The CDR3 nucleotides read TGTGCCAGTGGTACCGGGACTTCAAAAGAGACCCAGTACTTC. It is translated as CASGTGTSKETQYF.

This chain uses TRBV29-1 with TRBJ1-4; D not resolved. The CDR3 is 13 amino acids. Germline CDR1 reads SQVTM; CDR2 reads ANQGSEA. V lost 6 bases and J 3 bases, leaving 11 bases between the germline ends. As DNA, the CDR3 is TGCAGCGTCATCCGGGGTCCTAATGAAAAACTGTTTTTT. This encodes CSVIRGPNEKLFF.

The chain has TRBV6-5 and TRBJ2-1; D not resolved. Looked up from germline, CDR1 is MNHEY and CDR2 is SVGAGI. The V and J ends lost 7 bases and 8 bases respectively, with 15 bases between them. This CDR3 contains 13 residues. CDR3 protein: CASTPGLMYEQFF. In DNA, the CDR3 is TGTGCCAGCACCCCTGGCCTGATGTATGAGCAGTTCTTC.